This is a list of T cell receptor beta chains from one sample in a study of T cells in localized non-small cell lung cancer. Assay used: immunoSEQ multiplex PCR; TCRdb lists only in-frame clones, some missing. The sample records about 40,000 clones, more than 75% being singletons. The sequencing here drew on peripheral blood, taken before any cancer treatment. These receptors were collected from a man aged 18 to 49 with stage I lung adenocarcinoma. Both conserved end residues are part of each CDR3. D genes are given only for firm matches. Clone size, where shown, is once, few, many, or a class for clones that have expanded.

>NA|TRBJ1-1|NA|TRBV7-2
TGTGCCAGCAAGAACCGGCTCACTGAAGCTTTCTTT
CASKNRLTEAFF
>NA|TRBJ1-4|NA|TRBV27
TGTGCCAGCAGTTTATCGCTGGGACAAACTAATGAAAAACTGTTTTTT
CASSLSLGQTNEKLFF
>TRBD1|TRBJ1-2|NA|TRBV6-5
TGTGCCAGCACCCGGACAGGGGGCACCTATGGCTACACCTTC
CASTRTGGTYGYTF
>NA|TRBJ2-7|NA|TRBV5-1
TGCGCCAGCAGCTTGGGGATCAAGTACGAGCAGTACTTC
CASSLGIKYEQYF
>NA|TRBJ2-2|NA|TRBV19
TGTGCCAGTATGGTCGGAACGAACACCGGGGAGCTGTTTTTT
CASMVGTNTGELFF
>NA|TRBJ1-2|NA|TRBV6-5
TGTGCCAGCAGTTACGGGCAGGGGAACTATGGCTACACCTTC
CASSYGQGNYGYTF
>NA|TRBJ1-6|NA|TRBV7-8
TGTGCCAGCAGCTTTTTGAGTCCCGGGGGTAATTCACCCCTCCACTTT
CASSFLSPGGNSPLHF
>TRBD1|TRBJ1-5|NA|TRBV18
TGTGCCAGCTCACCGCGGACAGGGGCCGATCAGCCCCAGCATTTT
CASSPRTGADQPQHF
>NA|TRBJ1-1|NA|TRBV30
TGTGCCTGGAGACAGGTGTACACTGAAGCTTTCTTT
CAWRQVYTEAFF
>NA|TRBJ1-1|once|TRBV9
TGTGCCAGCAGCGTTTCGACCTTCAGTGAAGCTTTCTTT
CASSVSTFSEAFF
>TRBD2|TRBJ2-1|NA|TRBV25-1
TGTGCCAGCAGTGAACCGGGACTAGGAGGAGTCAATGAGCAGTTCTTC
CASSEPGLGGVNEQFF
>TRBD2|TRBJ2-5|NA|TRBV14
TGTGCCAGCAGCTCTATCGGGGGGGCGGAGACCCAGTACTTC
CASSSIGGAETQYF
>NA|TRBJ1-1|NA|TRBV7-9
TGTGCCAGCAGCCCTTACCAGGGACAAGTGAACACTGAAGCTTTCTTT
CASSPYQGQVNTEAFF
>NA|TRBJ1-2|NA|TRBV6-1
TGTGCCAGTGGGGCAGGGTGGGTTGGCTACACCTTC
CASGAGWVGYTF
>NA|TRBJ1-3|NA|TRBV19
TGTGCCAGTAGTATCGGGGCGAGCTCTGGAAACACCATATATTTT
CASSIGASSGNTIYF
>TRBD2|TRBJ2-2|NA|TRBV7-6
TGTGCCAGCACCCTTAGCGGGGGGACAACCGGGGAGCTGTTTTTT
CASTLSGGTTGELFF
>TRBD1|TRBJ2-6|NA|TRBV5-4
TGTGCCAGCACCCGACAGGGGGCTGGGTCTGGGGCCAACGTCCTGACTTTC
CASTRQGAGSGANVLTF
>NA|TRBJ2-7|NA|TRBV11-2
TGTGCCAGCAGCTCATCACGAAACAGACAGTACTTC
CASSSSRNRQYF
>NA|TRBJ2-7|NA|TRBV19
TGTGCCAGTGCCGAACAGGCCTTCAGCTCCTACGAGCAGTACTTC
CASAEQAFSSYEQYF
>NA|TRBJ2-3|NA|TRBV7-5
TGTGTCAGAAGCCGCAGGAGGACAGGGGGTTTGCGACAGCCAGATACGCAGTATTTT
CVRSRRRTGGLRQPDTQYF
>NA|TRBJ2-4|NA|TRBV5-1
TGCGCCAGCAGCTTGGGCAGGGACGCAAACATTCAGTACTTC
CASSLGRDANIQYF
>NA|TRBJ2-1|NA|TRBV6-6
TGTGCCAGCAGGGCCCTTCCCCCCCTGGGTGAGCAGTTCTTC
CASRALPPLGEQFF
>TRBD1|TRBJ2-1|few|TRBV7-2
TGTGCCAGCAGCTTAACCGAGACAGGGGATTTCTACAATGAGCAGTTCTTC
CASSLTETGDFYNEQFF
>NA|TRBJ1-2|NA|TRBV27
TGTGCCAGCAGTCCGTTAGCTGGCGTTAACTATGGCTACACCTTC
CASSPLAGVNYGYTF
>TRBD1|TRBJ1-3|NA|TRBV5-6
TGTGCCAGCAGCTGGGGACAGACCACTGGAAACACCATATATTTT
CASSWGQTTGNTIYF
>NA|TRBJ2-1|NA|TRBV7-9
TGTGCCAGCAGCTCCACACTCGGGAATGAGCAGTTCTTC
CASSSTLGNEQFF
>NA|TRBJ2-1|NA|TRBV5-1
TGCGCCAGCAGCACCCCGGGGGGCATCTACAATGAGCAGTTCTTC
CASSTPGGIYNEQFF
>NA|TRBJ2-3|NA|TRBV27
TGTGCCAGCAGTTCCCTAAGGGATACGCAGTATTTT
CASSSLRDTQYF
>NA|TRBJ1-6|NA|TRBV7-2
TGTGCCAGCAGCTTAGCGTCAAGCAGCCTCTACCTATTTCAGTCACCCCTCCACTTT
CASSLASSSLYLFQSPLHF
>TRBD1|TRBJ2-2|NA|TRBV5-4
TGTGCCAGCAGCCCCGGGACAGGGCCCGGGGAGCTGTTTTTT
CASSPGTGPGELFF
>NA|TRBJ1-6|NA|TRBV19
TGTGCCAGTAGTATCGAGACAGGCTATAATTCACCCCTCCACTTT
CASSIETGYNSPLHF
>NA|TRBJ2-6|NA|TRBV19
TGTGCCAGTAAATTTGGGATCTCTGGGGCCAACGTCCTGACTTTC
CASKFGISGANVLTF
>TRBD2|TRBJ2-5|NA|TRBV4-1
TGCGCCAGCAGCCAAGATGAGCGGGGGGGCGGAGAGACCCAGTACTTC
CASSQDERGGGETQYF
>NA|TRBJ1-6|NA|TRBV19
TGTGCCAGTAGGTGGGGGGAATCACCCCTCCACTTT
CASRWGESPLHF
>NA|TRBJ1-2|NA|TRBV7-9
TGTGCCAGCAGCTTAGCAGGGTCGTATGGCTACACCTTC
CASSLAGSYGYTF
>NA|TRBJ1-1|NA|TRBV4-1
TGCGCCAGCAGCCAACACCCGGGCCGTATGAACACTGAAGCTTTCTTT
CASSQHPGRMNTEAFF
>NA|TRBJ2-7|NA|TRBV18
TGTGCCAGCTTCTCATTCCGGGTTGGAAGGGTGGGTAGCCCAATATACGAGCAGTACTTC
CASFSFRVGRVGSPIYEQYF
>NA|TRBJ2-3|NA|TRBV14
TGTGCCAGCAGCCAAGACTCTGGTCCCTGGCAGGGCACAGATACGCAGTATTTT
CASSQDSGPWQGTDTQYF
>NA|TRBJ1-2|NA|TRBV6-6
TGTGCCAGCAGTTACCCCCCGGGCAGGGAGTACACCTTC
CASSYPPGREYTF
>NA|TRBJ1-1|few|TRBV7-6
TGTGCCAGCAGCTTAGTCACCTATTTTAACACTGAAGCTTTCTTT
CASSLVTYFNTEAFF
>NA|TRBJ1-2|NA|TRBV5-4
TGTGCCAGCAGCTTGGGGGGCCAACAGGGTGGCTACACCTTC
CASSLGGQQGGYTF
>NA|TRBJ2-3|NA|TRBV28
TGTGCCAGCAGTTTATTAGATACGCAGTATTTT
CASSLLDTQYF
>NA|TRBJ2-5|NA|TRBV11-1
TGTGCCAGCAGCCCGGGTGGGGCCTGGGAGGCCCAGTACTTC
CASSPGGAWEAQYF
>NA|TRBJ2-7|NA|TRBV4-2
TGTGCCAGCAGCCAAGAGACTAGTTACTACGAGCAGTACTTC
CASSQETSYYEQYF
>TRBD1|TRBJ1-1|NA|TRBV19
TGTGCCAGTAGTTTACCCCCACGGACAGGGGTGAACACTGAAGCTTTCTTT
CASSLPPRTGVNTEAFF
>NA|TRBJ2-7|NA|TRBV7-2
TGTGCCAGCTCTTACAAAGGGGACACCTTTCCCTACGAGCAGTACTTC
CASSYKGDTFPYEQYF
>NA|TRBJ1-5|NA|TRBV7-2
TGTGCCAGCACCCTTTATAGCAATCAGCCCCAGCATTTT
CASTLYSNQPQHF
>NA|TRBJ1-2|NA|TRBV6-5
TGTGCCAGCAGACCTCGGGAGTCATATGGCTACACCTTC
CASRPRESYGYTF
>NA|TRBJ1-1|NA|TRBV2
TGTGCCAGCAGTGAAACCCAGGGGCTGAACACTGAAGCTTTCTTT
CASSETQGLNTEAFF
>NA|TRBJ1-5|NA|TRBV6-5
TGTGCCAGCAGTATCTCGGGCGATCAGCCCCAGCATTTT
CASSISGDQPQHF
>NA|TRBJ1-2|NA|TRBV7-2
TGTGCCAGCAGCTTAGAACGAGGGGGTCGGGGCTACACCTTC
CASSLERGGRGYTF
>TRBD1|TRBJ2-7|NA|TRBV28
TGTGCCAGCAGAACTCCGGGACAGGGGGCCTCCTACGAGCAGTACTTC
CASRTPGQGASYEQYF
>NA|TRBJ1-2|NA|TRBV5-4
TGTGCCAGCAGCTTGGGGCAGACCCTTAACTATGGCTACACCTTC
CASSLGQTLNYGYTF
>NA|TRBJ2-5|NA|TRBV27
TGTGCCAGCAGTTTGACAGCTCATCAAGAGACCCAGTACTTC
CASSLTAHQETQYF
>NA|TRBJ1-3|NA|TRBV28
TGTGCCAGCAGTTTCAACTCAGCAATTTATATCTCTGGAAACACCATATATTTT
CASSFNSAIYISGNTIYF